This TCR beta chain stems from a study of tissue T cells after allogeneic stem cell transplantation. The V end was cut by 5 bases, the J end by 8 bases, with 15 bases between. The CDR3 length is 13 residues. The germline CDR1 and CDR2 sequences are SGHVS and FQNEAQ. The method was immunoSEQ multiplex PCR; TCRdb's version includes in-frame clones alone and lacks a portion of them. The sample includes some 45,000 clones, roughly 92% of them seen just once. This TCR was recovered from a woman aged 40-70 years who later had graft-versus-host disease after an allogeneic stem cell transplant. The sample consisted of blood, taken before transplantation. This chain joins TRBV7-8 and TRBJ1-2; D is ambiguous. The CDR3 loop is CASSPDPESGYTF. For the CDR3, the DNA is TGTGCCAGCAGCCCGGACCCAGAATCGGGCTACACCTTC.